This record covers a single T cell receptor (beta chain). Its antigen is not identified. The sample originates from a study of T cells in Graves' hyperthyroidism and ophthalmopathy. The TCR beta CDR3 regions underwent amplification using RNA transcripts as the source. The study used the HTBI primer set for a first-round RT-PCR of the TCR CDR3. TCRdb reanalysed the multiplex PCR reads using MiXCR and keeps one entry per CDR3 protein. The table has roughly 800,000 distinct CDR3 sequences, roughly 40% seen once. Germline CDR1 is MGHRA and CDR2 is YSYEKL. The CDR3 sequence is 15 residues long. V shed 1 base and J shed 2 bases, with 9 bases lying between them. Patients showing uncontrolled infection, other autoimmune disease, pregnancy or lactation were ineligible. This sample holds PBMCs from roughly 10 ml fresh peripheral blood. Whole-study findings and limits: Blood also contained most expanded thyroid clonotypes above 0.001.

The chain joins TRBV4-1 to TRBJ1-5; no reliable D call. This receptor was identified in a man younger than 30 with Graves' hyperthyroidism. Sequenced sample: blood. The DNA for the CDR3 is TGCGCCAGCAGCCAAGTCAAGGGAGGCAATCAGCCCCAGCATTTT. Amino acid sequence: CASSQVKGGNQPQHF.